This T cell receptor (beta chain) came from a study of CD8+ T cells in alopecia areata (dated by TCRdb to the late 2010s). Study-level background: The treated patients took part in an open-label pilot trial in which moderate-to-severe alopecia areata was treated with oral tofacitinib at 5 to 10 mg twice daily. Scalp clonality was compared among normal scalp (n=4), patchy alopecia areata scalp (n=8), and alopecia totalis/universalis scalp (n=8). TCRbeta CDR3 regions were amplified by immunoSEQ multiplex PCR using 35 Vbeta forward and 13 Jbeta reverse primers. RNA came from the PAXgene miRNA kit for fixed scalp, the miRNeasy kit for PBMCs, and the RNeasy kit for mouse skin. Tofacitinib was administered for 6 to 18 months, and 6 months of follow-up off drug were then conducted to assess delayed response and recurrence. In humans, TCRbeta sequencing was performed on scalp tissue and on sorted CD4+ and CD8+ peripheral blood T cells from healthy controls and from patients with patchy or totalis/universalis alopecia areata. Tofacitinib-treated patients had biopsies at baseline and at 4 and 24 weeks of treatment, with a later scalp biopsy in several patients. For the treated patients, the SALT score, which quantifies what percentage of scalp surface area is affected, served as the measure of disease severity. High-throughput TCRbeta sequencing was used to examine T cell clonal expansion in alopecia areata in both the C3H/HeJ mouse model and human patients. The study at large found these results: Scalp clonality and the number of expanded CD8+ clones among the top 100 scalp clones were significantly decreased by tofacitinib. Compared with normal scalp, lesional scalp, particularly in alopecia totalis/universalis, had higher clonality and more expanded CD8+ clones, which suggests antigenic drive. The treated cohort was small, with a single nonresponder, so links between baseline CD8+ expansion and response need larger studies. Shared TCR sequences between patients were less evident than in mice, which may be partly attributable to HLA diversity in the patient population. During tofacitinib treatment, many expanded lesional clones remained in scalp and blood, and this persistence may partly explain relapse after treatment is stopped. Resident alphabeta T cells in normal human skin are also sequenced, complicating scalp TCR repertoire analysis, unlike mouse skin dominated by gammadelta T cells.

Libraries were built with the immunoSEQ multiplex PCR assay. RNA was extracted from all samples and reverse transcribed into cDNA as template for TCR sequencing. SuperScript III was used for first-strand cDNA synthesis, primed with a 2:1 mix of oligo-dT and random hexamers. A synthetic immune receptor repertoire was used to measure amplification bias, and any remaining bias was corrected computationally. From the authors' description of their analysis: Raw reads were preprocessed for error removal, and CDR3 was defined according to IMGT conventions as running from the conserved cysteine to phenylalanine. Clonality was calculated as 1 minus Shannon entropy normalized by log2 of the number of productive unique TCRs. Whether each scalp clone was CD4 or CD8 was inferred by checking scalp TCRbeta sequences against the CD4 and CD8 repertoires from sorted blood. TCRdb mirrors the immuneACCESS table, restricted to in-frame sequences. Some clones are absent from its copies; in checked studies, under half trace to an unresolved V gene, and the reason for the others is unknown. Clonal size and the V and J genes are those of that table, whereas D and trimming came from the DNA. The sample includes 150,000 to 200,000 clones, with approximately 67% observed a single time. Approximately 1.2% of the sample is taken by the ten largest.

Trimming removed 2 bases from V and 6 bases from J, leaving 10 bases between the germline ends. Inclusive of the bounding cysteine and phenylalanine, the CDR3 is 12 residues long. Just CDR3 DNA is preserved here, 36 bases in frame from base 1. The germline V gene (reference sequence) specifies GTSNPN as CDR1 and SVGIG as CDR2. Interpreted using the paper, the treatment or condition label stands for: oral pan-JAK inhibitor, 5-10 mg twice daily. From alopecia areata patients, peripheral blood was collected along with lesional scalp punch biopsies. PBMCs were separated by density centrifugation and stained for CD3, CD4 and CD8, after which CD4+ and CD8+ T cells were sorted on a FACSAria. About this clone itself: Which antigen it targets is not known. Nothing much larger sits one base from this clone, and base qualities are not available.

The chain was built from TRBV30 and TRBJ1-1; TRBD1 is possibly the D segment (6 matching bases). The clonotype originates from a human donor with alopecia areata. The sequences come from CD4+ T cells sorted from blood, collected around week 50, from a patient treated with tofacitinib. The DNA sequence reads TGTGCCTGGAGTAGACAGGCCCCTGAAGCTTTCTTT. Translated, this is CAWSRQAPEAFF.